The T cell receptor beta chain described here comes from a study of blood T cell repertoires in COVID-19. Study as a whole: Sources were T cells, B-cell-depleted T cells, or PBMCs; the material itself was cDNA or gDNA.

The assay was immunoSEQ multiplex PCR, and TCRdb's table has in-frame clones only and misses some. The top ten clones hold more than 3% of a sample with some 240,000 clones, 65% to 85% of them seen once. V lost 2 bases and J lost 4, with 6 bases in between. The CDR3 spans 13 residues. Self-reported history from a screening survey and questionnaire set each donor's cohort. V is TRBV12-3 or TRBV12-4 and J is TRBJ1-5; D is unclear. The sequence was collected from a man aged 50 to 60 who had recovered from COVID-19. Sequences were obtained from PBMCs or T cells enriched from blood (not recorded which). CDR3 sequence reads: CASSLSENQPQHF. The CDR3 nucleotides read TGTGCCAGCAGTTTATCGGAGAATCAGCCCCAGCATTTT.